Listed below are T cell receptor beta chains from one sample, sequenced in a study of T cell responses to AZD1222 COVID-19 vaccine. The method was immunoSEQ multiplex PCR; TCRdb's version includes in-frame clones alone and lacks a portion of them. The sample has some 180,000 clones; almost 90% are singletons. This specimen was peripheral blood, taken on day 0 of AZD1222 vaccination. The receptors were gathered from an adult in good health. Each CDR3 is given with its conserved first and last residue. The D gene is left open where the match is weak. Where a row states a size, it is once, few, many or the class of an expanded clone; other rows omit it.

V gene	clone size	D gene	CDR3 length	J gene	CDR3 protein	CDR3 DNA
TRBV12-5	.	.	15	TRBJ2-2	CASGVGGTNTGELFF	TGTGCTAGTGGTGTGGGCGGGACGAACACCGGGGAGCTGTTTTTT
TRBV2	once	.	11	TRBJ1-4	CASSVGEKLFF	TGTGCCAGCAGTGTTGGTGAAAAACTGTTTTTT
TRBV6-2/TRBV6-3	.	TRBD1	14	TRBJ2-7	CASSRGTEVYEQYF	TGTGCCAGCAGTAGGGGGACAGAAGTCTACGAGCAGTACTTC
TRBV9	.	.	16	TRBJ2-2	CASSPRRGTGTGELFF	TGTGCCAGCAGCCCCCGTCGGGGAACGGGGACCGGGGAGCTGTTTTTT
TRBV14	once	.	15	TRBJ1-2	CASSPPGTEGYGYTF	TGTGCCAGCAGCCCCCCCGGAACCGAGGGGTATGGCTACACCTTC
TRBV10-3	.	TRBD1	17	TRBJ1-5	CAISDRTGATSNQPQHF	TGTGCCATCAGTGACCGAACAGGGGCGACTAGCAATCAGCCCCAGCATTTT
TRBV4-3	.	TRBD1	17	TRBJ1-5	CASSQDRGQGARQPQHF	TGCGCCAGCAGCCAAGATCGGGGACAGGGGGCGAGGCAGCCCCAGCATTTT
TRBV19	.	.	14	TRBJ1-1	CASYSGTLGTEAFF	TGTGCCAGCTACTCCGGGACCCTGGGCACTGAAGCTTTCTTT
TRBV4-1	.	.	16	TRBJ2-5	CASSPRGQGTQETQYF	TGCGCCAGCAGCCCTAGAGGGCAGGGCACTCAAGAGACCCAGTACTTC
TRBV7-9	.	.	13	TRBJ2-7	CASSPGRRYEQYF	TGTGCCAGCAGCCCGGGACGACGCTACGAGCAGTACTTC
TRBV27	.	.	16	TRBJ2-2	CASSQAPPGTTGELFF	TGTGCCAGCAGCCAAGCCCCCCCAGGGACCACCGGGGAGCTGTTTTTT
TRBV7-9	once	.	13	TRBJ1-5	CASSLVGNQPQHF	TGTGCCAGCAGCTTAGTCGGCAATCAGCCCCAGCATTTT
TRBV7-3	.	TRBD2	15	TRBJ2-2	CASSFGTSGSGELFF	TGTGCCAGCAGCTTCGGGACTAGCGGGAGCGGGGAGCTGTTTTTT
TRBV3-1/TRBV3-2	.	TRBD1	14	TRBJ1-6	CASSQEQGPSPLHF	TGTGCCAGCAGCCAAGAACAGGGGCCTTCACCCCTCCACTTT
TRBV12-5	.	.	12	TRBJ2-7	CASGLEGYEQYF	TGTGCTAGTGGTTTGGAAGGATACGAGCAGTACTTC
TRBV7-9	.	.	13	TRBJ2-2	CASSLADSRELFF	TGTGCCAGCAGCTTAGCGGACAGTCGGGAGCTGTTTTTT
TRBV19	once	.	14	TRBJ2-1	CASSPGVWDNEQFF	TGTGCCAGTAGTCCGGGAGTTTGGGACAATGAGCAGTTCTTC
TRBV6-1	few	.	11	TRBJ2-5	CASSERETQYF	TGTGCCAGCAGTGAAAGGGAGACCCAGTACTTC
TRBV29-1	.	.	13	TRBJ1-4	CSGRDGRDEKLFF	TGCAGCGGTCGGGACGGACGGGATGAAAAACTGTTTTTT
TRBV29-1	.	TRBD1	15	TRBJ1-1	CSVVGTGGTNTEAFF	TGCAGCGTTGTTGGGACAGGGGGTACGAACACTGAAGCTTTCTTT
TRBV6-5	few	TRBD1	13	TRBJ1-2	CASGQGLNYGYTF	TGTGCCAGTGGACAGGGACTTAACTATGGCTACACCTTC
TRBV27	.	.	12	TRBJ1-3	CATWDAGNTIYF	TGTGCCACCTGGGACGCTGGAAACACCATATATTTT
TRBV19	.	TRBD1	14	TRBJ2-5	CASSTGTGAMAQYF	TGTGCCAGTAGTACCGGGACAGGAGCCATGGCCCAGTACTTC
TRBV6-5	.	TRBD1	13	TRBJ1-1	CASSYTPDRVAFF	TGTGCCAGCAGTTACACTCCAGACAGGGTTGCTTTCTTT
TRBV6-1	.	.	17	TRBJ1-6	CASSEKYGEPYNSPLHF	TGTGCCAGCAGTGAAAAGTACGGGGAGCCCTATAATTCACCCCTCCACTTT
TRBV20-1	.	TRBD2	14	TRBJ2-1	CSASRPGGDNEQFF	TGCAGTGCTAGTCGACCGGGGGGAGACAATGAGCAGTTCTTC
TRBV29-1	few	TRBD2	16	TRBJ2-7	CSVEEPGGRAPNEQYF	TGCAGCGTTGAAGAGCCTGGCGGGAGGGCCCCTAACGAGCAGTACTTC
TRBV6-5	.	TRBD1	13	TRBJ1-1	CASRGQMNTEAFF	TGTGCCAGCAGGGGACAGATGAACACTGAAGCTTTCTTT